A selection of T cell receptor beta chains follows, all from one sample in a study of cytomegalovirus exposure and HLA in healthy donors. Sequencing used immunoSEQ multiplex PCR; TCRdb keeps in-frame clones, though not all of them. The table for this sample gives fewer than 85,000 clones. The sample taken for sequencing was PBMCs. Source of these receptors: a woman aged 40 to 49 in good health and CMV-seropositive. Both conserved end residues are part of each CDR3. Each record gives: V gene, D gene, J gene, CDR3 protein, CDR3 DNA. D genes are given only for firm matches.

v_gene: TRBV6-1
d_gene: -
j_gene: TRBJ2-2
CDR3aa: CASSEYRLASTGELFF
CDR3nt: TGTGCCAGCAGTGAATATAGGCTAGCGTCCACCGGGGAGCTGTTTTTT

v_gene: TRBV19
d_gene: -
j_gene: TRBJ1-1
CDR3aa: CASSISPLRSEAFF
CDR3nt: TGTGCCAGTAGTATATCCCCCCTGAGGTCTGAAGCTTTCTTT

v_gene: TRBV4-2
d_gene: -
j_gene: TRBJ2-7
CDR3aa: CASSQGAGSYEQYF
CDR3nt: TGTGCCAGCAGCCAAGGTGCAGGGTCCTACGAGCAGTACTTC

v_gene: TRBV4-3
d_gene: TRBD2
j_gene: TRBJ2-3
CDR3aa: CASSQLYHSGASTDTQYF
CDR3nt: TGCGCCAGCAGCCAACTTTACCACAGCGGGGCTAGCACAGATACGCAGTATTTT

v_gene: TRBV11-2
d_gene: TRBD1
j_gene: TRBJ1-2
CDR3aa: CASSLERQGIGYTF
CDR3nt: TGTGCCAGCAGCTTAGAAAGACAGGGGATCGGCTACACCTTC

v_gene: TRBV11-3
d_gene: -
j_gene: TRBJ2-7
CDR3aa: CASSSTPSSYEQYF
CDR3nt: TGTGCCAGCAGCTCGACACCGAGCTCCTACGAGCAGTACTTC

v_gene: TRBV4-1
d_gene: TRBD1
j_gene: TRBJ1-4
CDR3aa: CASSPGQGPYGNEKLFF
CDR3nt: TGCGCCAGCAGCCCGGGACAGGGCCCTTACGGGAATGAAAAACTGTTTTTT

v_gene: TRBV25-1
d_gene: -
j_gene: TRBJ2-7
CDR3aa: CASSEQNYEQYF
CDR3nt: TGTGCCAGCAGTGAACAAAACTACGAGCAGTACTTC

v_gene: TRBV9
d_gene: -
j_gene: TRBJ2-7
CDR3aa: CASTQDGSGHEQYF
CDR3nt: TGTGCCAGCACCCAGGATGGTAGCGGCCACGAGCAGTACTTC

v_gene: TRBV23-1
d_gene: -
j_gene: TRBJ2-6
CDR3aa: CASSPIRQGRSGANVLTF
CDR3nt: TGCGCCAGCAGTCCGATAAGGCAGGGCCGCTCTGGGGCCAACGTCCTGACTTTC

v_gene: TRBV7-9
d_gene: TRBD1
j_gene: TRBJ1-6
CDR3aa: CASSLAPGQGADSPLHF
CDR3nt: TGTGCCAGCAGCTTAGCGCCTGGACAGGGGGCTGATTCACCCCTCCACTTT

v_gene: TRBV9
d_gene: -
j_gene: TRBJ2-7
CDR3aa: CASNPLRTESYEQYF
CDR3nt: TGTGCCAGCAACCCTTTGAGAACGGAGTCCTACGAGCAGTACTTC

v_gene: TRBV19
d_gene: -
j_gene: TRBJ1-1
CDR3aa: CASSMEGGTEAFF
CDR3nt: TGTGCCAGTAGTATGGAAGGAGGCACTGAAGCTTTCTTT

v_gene: TRBV7-9
d_gene: -
j_gene: TRBJ2-7
CDR3aa: CASSITAVKDEQYF
CDR3nt: TGTGCCAGCAGCATCACAGCGGTTAAGGACGAGCAGTACTTC

v_gene: TRBV28
d_gene: TRBD2
j_gene: TRBJ2-3
CDR3aa: CAWGGRETDTQYF
CDR3nt: TGTGCCTGGGGTGGGCGGGAGACAGATACGCAGTATTTT

v_gene: TRBV7-3
d_gene: TRBD1
j_gene: TRBJ1-1
CDR3aa: CASSFQTGENTEAFF
CDR3nt: TGTGCCAGCAGCTTCCAGACAGGGGAGAACACTGAAGCTTTCTTT

v_gene: TRBV5-4
d_gene: -
j_gene: TRBJ1-2
CDR3aa: CASSLGWAGRANNYGYTF
CDR3nt: TGTGCCAGCAGCTTGGGATGGGCAGGCAGGGCTAATAACTATGGCTACACCTTC

v_gene: TRBV30
d_gene: -
j_gene: TRBJ2-7
CDR3aa: CAWRQAGNVFSYEQYF
CDR3nt: TGTGCCTGGAGGCAAGCAGGGAACGTTTTTTCCTACGAGCAGTACTTC

v_gene: TRBV4-3
d_gene: -
j_gene: TRBJ2-1
CDR3aa: CASSQADRTSYNEQFF
CDR3nt: TGCGCCAGCAGCCAGGCAGACAGGACCTCCTACAATGAGCAGTTCTTC

v_gene: TRBV5-6
d_gene: -
j_gene: TRBJ2-1
CDR3aa: CASSLEGRGEQFF
CDR3nt: TGTGCCAGCAGCTTGGAAGGAAGAGGCGAGCAGTTCTTC

v_gene: TRBV6-4
d_gene: TRBD2
j_gene: TRBJ2-3
CDR3aa: CASSDSSGGASTDTQYF
CDR3nt: TGTGCCAGCAGTGACTCTAGCGGGGGGGCCAGCACAGATACGCAGTATTTT

v_gene: TRBV30
d_gene: -
j_gene: TRBJ1-1
CDR3aa: CAWKLPGSTEAFF
CDR3nt: TGTGCCTGGAAACTACCTGGAAGCACTGAAGCTTTCTTT

v_gene: TRBV4-2
d_gene: -
j_gene: TRBJ2-1
CDR3aa: CASSRTDDRLNEQFF
CDR3nt: TGTGCCAGCAGCCGGACAGATGACCGACTCAATGAGCAGTTCTTC

v_gene: TRBV7-2
d_gene: -
j_gene: TRBJ2-3
CDR3aa: CASSLAPRRRGDTQYF
CDR3nt: TGTGCCAGCAGCTTAGCGCCACGACGGAGGGGAGATACGCAGTATTTT

v_gene: TRBV15
d_gene: -
j_gene: TRBJ1-2
CDR3aa: CATSRDLTDYGYTF
CDR3nt: TGTGCCACCAGCAGAGATTTAACAGACTATGGCTACACCTTC

v_gene: TRBV10-1
d_gene: TRBD1
j_gene: TRBJ2-5
CDR3aa: CASSPNRGETQYF
CDR3nt: TGCGCCAGCAGTCCCAACAGGGGAGAGACCCAGTACTTC

v_gene: TRBV4-1
d_gene: TRBD2
j_gene: TRBJ2-5
CDR3aa: CASATNWGGVGETQYF
CDR3nt: TGCGCCAGCGCCACGAACTGGGGGGGTGTCGGGGAGACCCAGTACTTC

v_gene: TRBV27
d_gene: TRBD1
j_gene: TRBJ1-1
CDR3aa: CASTPRALWDREAVNTEAFF
CDR3nt: TGTGCCAGCACTCCACGGGCCCTTTGGGACAGGGAGGCGGTGAACACTGAAGCTTTCTTT

v_gene: TRBV30
d_gene: -
j_gene: TRBJ2-1
CDR3aa: CAWSVVGAKNEQFF
CDR3nt: TGTGCCTGGAGTGTGGTGGGAGCGAAGAATGAGCAGTTCTTC

v_gene: TRBV2
d_gene: TRBD1
j_gene: TRBJ2-7
CDR3aa: CASSEGGTVGEQYF
CDR3nt: TGTGCCAGCAGTGAAGGGGGGACAGTCGGCGAGCAGTACTTC

v_gene: TRBV10-3
d_gene: TRBD1
j_gene: TRBJ2-7
CDR3aa: CAIRFGQGADEQYF
CDR3nt: TGTGCCATCAGATTTGGACAGGGGGCGGACGAGCAGTACTTC

v_gene: TRBV28
d_gene: TRBD2
j_gene: TRBJ2-5
CDR3aa: CASSLFTSASLGEETQYF
CDR3nt: TGTGCCAGCAGTTTGTTTACTAGCGCCTCGCTGGGAGAAGAGACCCAGTACTTC

v_gene: TRBV27
d_gene: -
j_gene: TRBJ2-2
CDR3aa: CASSLAGRSTGELFF
CDR3nt: TGTGCCAGCAGCCTTGCGGGCCGGTCCACCGGGGAGCTGTTTTTT

v_gene: TRBV28
d_gene: -
j_gene: TRBJ1-1
CDR3aa: CASSLQVNTEAFF
CDR3nt: TGTGCCAGCAGTTTACAGGTGAACACTGAAGCTTTCTTT

v_gene: TRBV6-5
d_gene: -
j_gene: TRBJ2-3
CDR3aa: CASSFTGLVTDTQYF
CDR3nt: TGTGCCAGCAGTTTCACAGGGTTGGTCACAGATACGCAGTATTTT

v_gene: TRBV4-1
d_gene: -
j_gene: TRBJ2-1
CDR3aa: CASSQEAGPYTDGEQFF
CDR3nt: TGCGCCAGCAGCCAAGAAGCAGGGCCGTACACTGACGGTGAGCAGTTCTTC

v_gene: TRBV6-1
d_gene: -
j_gene: TRBJ2-1
CDR3aa: CASKNTGYNEQFF
CDR3nt: TGTGCCAGCAAAAATACAGGGTACAATGAGCAGTTCTTC

v_gene: TRBV12-5
d_gene: -
j_gene: TRBJ1-5
CDR3aa: CAQRGGRVNQPQHF
CDR3nt: TGTGCGCAACGAGGGGGGAGGGTTAATCAGCCCCAGCATTTT

v_gene: TRBV6-5
d_gene: -
j_gene: TRBJ2-3
CDR3aa: CASSYLRGTDTQYF
CDR3nt: TGTGCCAGCAGTTATCTCCGGGGTACAGATACGCAGTATTTT

v_gene: TRBV19
d_gene: -
j_gene: TRBJ1-1
CDR3aa: CASSIGELQGNTEAFF
CDR3nt: TGTGCCAGTAGTATAGGGGAGCTCCAAGGGAACACTGAAGCTTTCTTT

v_gene: TRBV6-5
d_gene: -
j_gene: TRBJ1-2
CDR3aa: CASSYLGAYGYTF
CDR3nt: TGTGCCAGCAGTTACTTGGGGGCATATGGCTACACCTTC

v_gene: TRBV28
d_gene: TRBD2
j_gene: TRBJ2-3
CDR3aa: CASSLAGGVGTDTQYF
CDR3nt: TGTGCCAGCAGTCTAGCGGGAGGGGTGGGCACAGATACGCAGTATTTT

v_gene: TRBV7-8
d_gene: TRBD1
j_gene: TRBJ2-6
CDR3aa: CASNPFWDRGSSGANVLTF
CDR3nt: TGTGCCAGCAACCCCTTCTGGGACAGGGGAAGCTCTGGGGCCAACGTCCTGACTTTC

v_gene: TRBV10-3
d_gene: -
j_gene: TRBJ2-7
CDR3aa: CAISNLAYEQYF
CDR3nt: TGTGCCATCAGTAACTTAGCGTACGAGCAGTACTTC

v_gene: TRBV5-4
d_gene: -
j_gene: TRBJ2-3
CDR3aa: CASKISGTSTDTQYF
CDR3nt: TGTGCCAGCAAGATCTCGGGGACTAGCACAGATACGCAGTATTTT

v_gene: TRBV4-2
d_gene: -
j_gene: TRBJ1-2
CDR3aa: CASSLKAGDGYTF
CDR3nt: TGTGCCAGCAGCCTCAAGGCAGGGGATGGCTACACCTTC

v_gene: TRBV10-3
d_gene: -
j_gene: TRBJ1-1
CDR3aa: CAISDRKYMNTEAFF
CDR3nt: TGTGCCATCAGTGACCGAAAGTACATGAACACTGAAGCTTTCTTT

v_gene: TRBV7-2
d_gene: TRBD1
j_gene: TRBJ2-5
CDR3aa: CASSLTGGKVPKYF
CDR3nt: TGTGCCAGCAGCTTAACAGGGGGCAAAGTCCCAAAGTACTTC

v_gene: TRBV7-2
d_gene: -
j_gene: TRBJ2-6
CDR3aa: CASSLGGGANVLTF
CDR3nt: TGTGCCAGCAGCTTAGGCGGTGGGGCCAACGTCCTGACTTTC

v_gene: TRBV29-1
d_gene: -
j_gene: TRBJ2-6
CDR3aa: CSVLAGANVLTF
CDR3nt: TGCAGCGTTTTGGCCGGGGCCAACGTCCTGACTTTC

v_gene: TRBV4-3
d_gene: TRBD1
j_gene: TRBJ2-7
CDR3aa: CASSHSGTGGYEQYF
CDR3nt: TGCGCCAGCAGCCACTCCGGGACAGGGGGCTACGAGCAGTACTTC

v_gene: TRBV28
d_gene: TRBD1
j_gene: TRBJ2-7
CDR3aa: CASSSPGQANEQYF
CDR3nt: TGTGCCAGCAGTTCCCCCGGACAGGCTAACGAGCAGTACTTC

v_gene: TRBV10-3
d_gene: TRBD2
j_gene: TRBJ2-1
CDR3aa: CAISRDGLDNEQFF
CDR3nt: TGTGCCATCAGTCGAGACGGACTAGACAATGAGCAGTTCTTC